The clone carrying this T cell receptor (beta chain) has just a few counts. The data are from a study of T cell responses to AZD1222 COVID-19 vaccine. Measured with immunoSEQ multiplex PCR; TCRdb has only the in-frame clones, and not every one. The table lists approximately 120,000 clones, 88% of them singletons. The source was peripheral blood, collected on day 0 of AZD1222 vaccination. The clonotype comes from an adult in good health.

CDR3 sequence reads: CASSLRPGQNSGNTIYF. DNA for the CDR3: TGTGCCAGCAGTTTAAGACCCGGACAGAACTCTGGAAACACCATATATTTT. The gene calls are TRBV27 and TRBJ1-3; tentative D call: TRBD1 (6 bases). The CDR3 runs 17 residues. The germline V gene encodes CDR1 MNHEY and CDR2 SMNVEV (reference sequence). V lost 2 bases to trimming and J lost 0 bases, with 14 bases between them.